This T cell receptor beta chain originates from a study of blood T cells in healthy people across ages. Study results and caveats: Significant beta diversity loss was already apparent by age about 42, declining roughly linearly.

There are 13 residues in the CDR3. Trimming pared 3 bases from V and 4 bases from J, leaving 7 bases between. On this clonotype: No antigen is known for it.

A J-beta primer mix and a sample-barcoded 5' primer were used in a second PCR of about 7 to 12 cycles. TCRdb called the 5' RACE reads again in MiXCR, with one record for every CDR3 protein. This sample has 1.5 million to 2 million distinct CDR3 sequences, with about two fifths found just once. The sample comprised blood. V usage is TRBV12-3 or TRBV12-4 and J usage is TRBJ1-5; no reliable D call. This TCR came from a human donor in good health. The CDR3 region is CASSFTENQPQHF. DNA of the CDR3: TGTGCCAGCAGTTTCACGGAGAATCAGCCCCAGCATTTT.